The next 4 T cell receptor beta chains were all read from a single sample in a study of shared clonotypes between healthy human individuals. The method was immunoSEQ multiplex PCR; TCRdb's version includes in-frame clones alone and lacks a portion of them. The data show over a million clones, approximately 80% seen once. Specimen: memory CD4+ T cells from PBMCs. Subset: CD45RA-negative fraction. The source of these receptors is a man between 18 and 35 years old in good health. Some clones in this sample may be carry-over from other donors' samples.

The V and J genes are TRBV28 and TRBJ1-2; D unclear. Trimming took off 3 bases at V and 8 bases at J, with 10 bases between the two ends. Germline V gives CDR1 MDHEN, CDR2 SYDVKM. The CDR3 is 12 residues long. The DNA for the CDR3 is TGTGCCAGCAGTTTGGTACTCAAGGGCTACACCTTC. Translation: CASSLVLKGYTF.

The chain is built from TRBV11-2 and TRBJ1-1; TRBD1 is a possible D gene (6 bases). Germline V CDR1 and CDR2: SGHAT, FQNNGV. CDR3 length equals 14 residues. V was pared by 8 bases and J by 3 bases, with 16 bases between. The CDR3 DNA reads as TGTGCCAGCTCCCCTAGGGGGACTGACACTGAAGCTTTCTTT. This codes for CASSPRGTDTEAFF.

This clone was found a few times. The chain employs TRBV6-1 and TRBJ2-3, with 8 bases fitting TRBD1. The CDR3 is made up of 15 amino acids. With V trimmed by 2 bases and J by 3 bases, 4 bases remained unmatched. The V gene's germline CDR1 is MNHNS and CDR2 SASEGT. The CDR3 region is CASSETQGVTDTQYF. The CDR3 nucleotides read TGTGCCAGCAGTGAAACACAGGGGGTAACAGATACGCAGTATTTT.

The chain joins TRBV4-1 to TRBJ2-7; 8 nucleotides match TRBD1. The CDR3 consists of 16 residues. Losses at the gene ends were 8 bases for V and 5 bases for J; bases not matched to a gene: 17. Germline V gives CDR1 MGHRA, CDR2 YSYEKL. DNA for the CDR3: TGCGCCAGCGCGCCCGGACAGGGCGACTTAGGCGACGAGCAGTACTTC. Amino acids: CASAPGQGDLGDEQYF.